Listed here is a single TCR beta chain. There are 12 residues in the CDR3. Germline V CDR1 and CDR2: KGHSH, LQKENI. The ends were cut back, 3 bases at V and 5 bases at J, with 6 bases in the middle. The table came from immunoSEQ multiplex PCR; TCRdb's copy has only in-frame clones and leaves some out. This sample carries roughly 48,000 clones, more than 80% of them seen once, and the ten largest clones take roughly 1%. These data belong to a study of blood T cell repertoires in COVID-19. While infection was still active, Seattle patients were enrolled and then followed longitudinally. Sequenced material: peripheral blood. This receptor was taken from a man in his 60s with COVID-19, enrolled during active disease. The chain combines TRBV18 with TRBJ2-3; weak D call: TRBD2 (5 bases). CDR3 protein: CASSPGRDTQYF. In nucleotides, the CDR3 is TGTGCCAGCTCACCTGGGAGAGATACGCAGTATTTT.